This entry features one T cell receptor (beta chain) sequence. TCRdb's table, derived via immunoSEQ multiplex PCR, lists solely in-frame clones and lacks some. The table includes about 220,000 clones, under 90% detected once. The data were obtained in a study of blood T cell repertoires in COVID-19. In the study overall: T cells, B-cell-depleted T cells, or PBMCs provided the cDNA or gDNA that served as material.

CDR1 is SGHRS, CDR2 YFSETQ, per germline. The CDR3 totals 17 residues. The J segment lost 0 bases and the V segment lost 3 bases, leaving 8 bases of the junction unmatched. The receptor was derived from a middle-aged woman who had been exposed to COVID-19. The genes are TRBV5-1 and TRBJ1-4; 7 positions agree with TRBD1. The sample comprised PBMCs or T cells enriched from blood (not recorded which). Here the CDR3 DNA reads TGCGCCAGCAGCTCTACCCATGGACAGGCAACTAATGAAAAACTGTTTTTT. It codes for CASSSTHGQATNEKLFF.